This TCR beta chain is from a study of T cells in localized non-small cell lung cancer. About this clone: Its antigen is still unknown.

Study findings and constraints: Of the tissues analyzed, uninvolved adjacent lung showed maximal T cell clonality, greater than tumor. Longer overall survival was associated with a higher density of T cells in the blood. In adjacent lung, a median roughly 56 of the top 100 tumor clones were found. Analysis by sequencing included only one tumor region, so heterogeneity remains possible.

Clones were sequenced by immunoSEQ multiplex PCR, and TCRdb holds only the in-frame ones, with some missing. The sample lists 130,000 or so clones, 89% seen once, with over 1.5% in the top ten. The receptor comes from a female donor over 55 with stage I lung adenocarcinoma. Here the sequenced sample was peripheral blood, taken before any cancer treatment.

CDR3 residues: CASSLDNEQFF. The DNA for the CDR3 is TGTGCCAGCAGCTTAGACAATGAGCAGTTCTTC. The V gene is TRBV11-1, the J gene TRBJ2-1; D not resolved. Trimming took off 1 base at V and 5 bases at J, with 0 bases between the two ends. Germline V gene sequence: CDR1 SGHAT, CDR2 FQDESV (reference sequence). The CDR3 spans 11 residues. Full variable domain (missing parts from reference TRBV11-1 and TRBJ2-1): EAEVAQSPRYKITEKSQAVAFWCDPISGHATLYWYRQILGQGPELLVQFQDESVVDDSQLPKDRFSAERLKGVDSTLKIQPAELGDSAMYLCASSLDNEQFFGPGTRLTVL.